What follows describes a single TCR beta chain. Its specificity is unknown. V lost 4 bases, J lost 2 bases, and 12 bases lay in between. CDR3 length equals 15 residues. Germline V gene sequence: CDR1 SNHLY, CDR2 FYNNEI. This sample is part of a study of T cell responses to AZD1222 COVID-19 vaccine. Whole-study results and caveats: In a largely white British group with more females than males, clonal diversity was possibly underestimated.

Sequencing used immunoSEQ multiplex PCR; TCRdb keeps in-frame clones, though not all of them. The data show fewer than 55,000 clones, roughly 80% seen once. The TCR sequence derives from an adult in good health. The input for sequencing was peripheral blood, taken on day 0 of MenACWY control vaccination. The rearrangement uses TRBV2 and TRBJ1-3, with a possible D match to TRBD1 (6 bases). The CDR3 nucleotides are TGTGCCAGCAGTGTGGAAGGGGGGACTGGAAACACCATATATTTT. Encoded protein: CASSVEGGTGNTIYF. Looking up the rest from reference TRBV2 and TRBJ1-3 gives the full variable domain: EPEVTQTPSHQVTQMGQEVILRCVPISNHLYFYWYRQILGQKVEFLVSFYNNEISEKSEIFDDQFSVERPDGSNFTLKIRSTKLEDSAMYFCASSVEGGTGNTIYFGEGSWLTVV.